The entry below gives a single T cell receptor (beta chain) sequence along with its context. This sample is drawn from a study of shared clonotypes between healthy human individuals. Using immunoSEQ multiplex PCR, the repertoire was profiled, and TCRdb retains in-frame clones only, with some absent. Among approximately 1.5 million clones listed, approximately 98.5% were seen once. Germline assignment: CDR1 KGHSH and CDR2 LQKENI. The CDR3 is 13 amino acids. V gave up 10 bases and J gave up 5 bases; unmatched junction bases: 10. This clonotype was sampled from a man between 25 and 39 years old in good health. The chain employs TRBV18 and TRBJ2-7, with TRBD1 identical over 8 bases. The sample consisted of naive CD4+ T cells sorted from blood. As to subset: CD45RA+ positively selected. The CDR3 nucleotides read TGTGCCACCAACAGGGACAGGTACGACGAGCAGTACTTC. Its protein is CATNRDRYDEQYF.